This T cell receptor (beta chain) was captured by sequencing in a study of human T cells and chemical hapten exposure. Study-level information: Skin of the upper inner arm, around 2 cm by around 2 cm, received 2% DPC for sensitization.

TCRdb ran MiXCR on the RACE reads and lists one entry per CDR3 protein. Of roughly 40,000 distinct CDR3 sequences listed, more than 9% are singletons. Indicated time point: patch test 2, 6 weeks after DPC sensitization. The treatment: therapeutic diphenylcyclopropenone sensitization with weekly scalp DPC. From whole blood left unfractionated, total RNA was extracted. In this sample, this clonotype turned up many times. Sequencing was performed on whole blood, taken in connection with sensitization to the hapten diphenylcyclopropenone (DPC). The clonotype originates from a woman aged 25 to 39 with alopecia areata. Some clones in this sample may be carry-over from other donors' samples.

This CDR3 reads CASSPSSTGYTGELFF. In DNA, the CDR3 is TGTGCCAGCAGCCCCTCCTCTACGGGGTACACCGGGGAGCTGTTTTTT. The rearrangement joins TRBV7-3 to TRBJ2-2; D is perhaps TRBD2 (5 bases). The CDR3 consists of 16 residues. V lost 5 bases and J 3 bases, leaving 16 bases between the germline ends. In germline, CDR1 is SGHTA, CDR2 FQGTGA.